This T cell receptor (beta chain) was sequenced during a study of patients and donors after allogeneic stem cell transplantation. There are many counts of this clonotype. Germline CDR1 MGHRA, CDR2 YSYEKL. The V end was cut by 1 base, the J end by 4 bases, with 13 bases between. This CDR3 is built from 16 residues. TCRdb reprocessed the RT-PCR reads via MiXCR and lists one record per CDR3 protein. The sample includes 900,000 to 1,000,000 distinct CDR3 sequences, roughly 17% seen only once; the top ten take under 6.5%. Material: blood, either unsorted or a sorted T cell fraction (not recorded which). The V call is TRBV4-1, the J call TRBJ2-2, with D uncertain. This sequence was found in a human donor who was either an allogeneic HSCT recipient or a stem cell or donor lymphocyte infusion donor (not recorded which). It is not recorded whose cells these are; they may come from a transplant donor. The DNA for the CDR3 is TGCGCCAGCAGCCAAGTAGGAAGGGCGGTCACCGGGGAGCTGTTTTTT. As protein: CASSQVGRAVTGELFF.